The 29 T cell receptor beta chains below come from one sample, sequenced in a study of a mutant IDH1 vaccine in newly diagnosed glioma. As for time point: week 23, last vaccination. In every dose of vaccine, 300 ug of mutant IDH1 20-mer peptide was given alongside topical imiquimod. Some clones are missing from TCRdb's copy, which holds only in-frame ones; the method was immunoSEQ multiplex PCR. Of 50,000 to 70,000 clones in the sample, approximately 78% were seen once. Which antigens these TCRs recognize remains unknown. The specimen comprised PBMCs, sampled from a glioma patient whose treatment included an IDH1 peptide vaccine. These TCRs come from a woman in her thirties or forties with glioma. Some clones in this sample may be carry-over from other donors' samples.

The DNA for the CDR3 is TGTGCCAGCAGCTCCCGAGACAGGGCCGACGGCTACACCTTC. It specifies CASSSRDRADGYTF. The V gene is TRBV7-6, the J gene TRBJ1-2, with TRBD1 matching 7 bases. Germline loops: CDR1 SGHVS, CDR2 FNYEAQ. With 4 bases clipped from V and 8 bases from J, the junction kept 10 bases outside the gene matches. This CDR3 has 14 residues.

The V call is TRBV6-5, the J call TRBJ1-1; TRBD1 aligns across 10 bases. With 2 bases clipped from V and 11 bases from J, the junction kept 11 bases outside the gene matches. There are 15 residues in the CDR3. Germline-derived CDR1 and CDR2 are MNHEY and SVGAGI. The DNA of the CDR3 is TGTGCCAGCAGTTACGCCGGGACAGGGGAGTGGAAGGCTTTCTTT. Residues: CASSYAGTGEWKAFF.

J is TRBJ1-3 and V is TRBV10-3, with 10 bases aligning to TRBD1. J gave up 3 bases and V 10 bases, and 9 bases lay outside the gene matches. The CDR3 extends over 15 amino acids. Germline V lookup: CDR1 ENHRY, CDR2 SYGVKD. The CDR3 reads CATKGTGALGNTIYF. The DNA of the CDR3 is TGTGCCACCAAAGGGACAGGGGCGCTTGGAAACACCATATATTTT.

CDR3 sequence (DNA): TGTGCCACCCGGGAAGACAGGGGCGATAATTCACCCCTCCACTTT. Protein sequence: CATREDRGDNSPLHF. The chain has TRBV6-5 and TRBJ1-6, with TRBD1 identical over 8 bases. The CDR3 is 15 residues long. Germline-derived CDR1 and CDR2 are MNHEY and SVGAGI. J was trimmed by 5 bases and V by 10 bases; bases with no gene match: 10.

V gene TRBV5-4 combines with J gene TRBJ1-1; the D is unclear. The CDR3 is 14 amino acids. Looked up from germline, CDR1 is SGHNT and CDR2 is YYREEE (reference sequence). V gave up 3 bases and J gave up 0 bases, with 9 bases separating them. CDR3 loop: CASSSGLMNTEAFF. The CDR3 DNA follows: TGTGCCAGCAGCTCTGGACTAATGAACACTGAAGCTTTCTTT.

The genes are TRBV7-2 and TRBJ2-5; D is uncertain. V lost 5 bases to trimming and J lost 5 bases, with 12 bases between them. This CDR3 has 13 residues. Germline V gives CDR1 SGHTA, CDR2 FQGNSA. The CDR3 reads CASSESPIETQYF. DNA for the CDR3: TGTGCCAGCAGCGAGTCCCCGATCGAGACCCAGTACTTC.

The rearrangement links TRBV7-2 to TRBJ2-7; unclear D gene. Germline V gene data show CDR1 as SGHTA and CDR2 as FQGNSA. The V gene lost 5 bases and the J gene lost 2 bases, with 10 bases spanning the gap. The CDR3 is 13 amino acids. CDR3 sequence (DNA): TGTGCCAGCAGCGCACGGGTTGCCTACGAGCAGTACTTC. Protein sequence: CASSARVAYEQYF.

The chain has TRBV7-2 and TRBJ2-7, with a tentative D call TRBD1 (5 bases). Trimming took 4 bases from V and 7 from J, leaving 11 bases between them. Germline CDR1 SGHTA, CDR2 FQGNSA. The CDR3 loop spans 12 amino acids. Here the CDR3 reads CASSSPRGEQYF. The CDR3 bases are TGTGCCAGCAGCTCCCCTAGGGGTGAGCAGTACTTC.

The chain employs TRBV5-8 and TRBJ1-2, with 7 bases identical to TRBD1. The length of the CDR3 is 13 residues. The germline CDR1 and CDR2 sequences are SGHTS and YDEGEE. With V trimmed by 4 bases and J by 8 bases, 8 bases remained unmatched. This chain's CDR3 is CASSPTGFGGYTF. CDR3 coding DNA: TGTGCCAGCAGCCCGACAGGGTTCGGAGGCTACACCTTC.

In its sample, this clone was seen a few times. The chain is built from TRBV19 and TRBJ1-2; D is unclear. Trimming left V 5 bases short and J 8 bases short, with 15 bases between. Germline-derived CDR1 and CDR2 are LNHDA and SQIVND (reference sequence). The CDR3 loop spans 13 amino acids. The CDR3 DNA reads TGTGCCAGTAGTCCAGGCCCCGGCTGGGGCTACACCTTC. This translates into CASSPGPGWGYTF. Variable domain in full (rest from reference TRBV19 and TRBJ1-2): DGGITQSPKYLFRKEGQNVTLSCEQNLNHDAMYWYRQDPGQGLRLIYYSQIVNDFQKGDIAEGYSVSREKKESFPLTVTSAQKNPTAFYLCASSPGPGWGYTFGSGTRLTVV.

V gene TRBV5-1 combines with J gene TRBJ1-5; TRBD1 matches 9 bases. The CDR3 consists of 15 residues. CDR1 is SGHRS and CDR2 is YFSETQ in the germline V gene. Trimming took 3 bases from V and 6 from J; bases not matched to a gene: 7. For the CDR3, the DNA is TGCGCCAGCAGCTGGACTACAGGGGGCGGTCAGCCCCAGCATTTT. It specifies CASSWTTGGGQPQHF.

CDR3: CASSLVGQGAANTGELFF. The DNA for the CDR3 is TGTGCCAGCAGCTTAGTAGGACAGGGGGCCGCGAACACCGGGGAGCTGTTTTTT. This chain joins TRBV7-8 and TRBJ2-2; 11 nucleotides agree with TRBD1. The length of the CDR3 is 18 residues. Unmatched junction bases numbered 4, after V lost 1 base and J lost 0 bases. The germline V gene encodes CDR1 SGHVS and CDR2 FQNEAQ.

The genes are TRBV5-1 and TRBJ1-2; no definite D call. From germline, CDR1 is SGHRS and CDR2 YFSETQ. V gave up 3 bases and J gave up 5 bases, with 17 bases separating them. CDR3 length: 15 amino acids. CDR3 DNA sequence: TGCGCCAGCAGCTCCTACAGCCTCGGCGGGTATGGCTACACCTTC. Its translation is CASSSYSLGGYGYTF. The full variable domain, in which reference TRBV5-1 and TRBJ1-2 provide the parts outside the CDR3, is KAGVTQTPRYLIKTRGQQVTLSCSPISGHRSVSWYQQTPGQGLQFLFEYFSETQRNKGNFPGRFSGRQFSNSRSEMNVSTLELGDSALYLCASSSYSLGGYGYTFGSGTRLTVV.

The chain is built from TRBV11-3 and TRBJ1-1; the D gene is possibly TRBD1 (5 bases). With 0 bases removed from V and 5 bases from J, the gap between germline ends came to 19 bases. Germline V lookup: CDR1 SGHNT, CDR2 YENEEA. This CDR3 has 17 residues. The CDR3 nucleotides read TGTGCCAGCAGCTTAGAAGGAGGGGCCCCCTGGAGGACTGAAGCTTTCTTT. It specifies CASSLEGGAPWRTEAFF. Full variable domain (missing parts from reference TRBV11-3 and TRBJ1-1): EAGVVQSPRYKIIEKKQPVAFWCNPISGHNTLYWYLQNLGQGPELLIRYENEEAVDDSQLPKDRFSAERLKGVDSTLKIQPAELGDSAVYLCASSLEGGAPWRTEAFFGQGTRLTVV.

The rearrangement joins TRBV6-1 to TRBJ1-6; TRBD1 is a possible D gene (6 bases). CDR1 MNHNS and CDR2 SASEGT come from the germline V gene. V shed 2 bases and J shed 14 bases, with 19 bases lying between them. The CDR3 has 15 amino acids. The CDR3 DNA follows: TGTGCCAGCAGTGAACACGGGCGAGGGAAGGGGGCCCTCCACTTT. It yields the protein CASSEHGRGKGALHF.

This clone was counted once. The rearrangement joins TRBV4-1 to TRBJ1-1, with unresolved D. Germline CDR1 reads MGHRA; CDR2 reads YSYEKL. The CDR3 extends over 13 amino acids. With 5 bases removed from V and 4 bases from J, the gap between germline ends came to 11 bases. The CDR3: CASSYVGGTEAFF. The DNA for the CDR3 is TGCGCCAGCAGCTATGTCGGTGGCACTGAAGCTTTCTTT.

The V gene is TRBV5-1, the J gene TRBJ1-5; possibly TRBD1 for D (5 bases). The V end lost 5 bases, the J end lost 2 bases, and 20 bases lay between the germline ends. CDR3 size: 17 residues. The V gene's germline CDR1 is SGHRS and CDR2 YFSETQ. The CDR3 DNA is TGCGCCAGCAGTCTCGGACACGCGGGAGGAGGCAATCAGCCCCAGCATTTT. It is translated as CASSLGHAGGGNQPQHF. Combining the CDR3 with reference TRBV5-1 and TRBJ1-5 gives the whole variable domain KAGVTQTPRYLIKTRGQQVTLSCSPISGHRSVSWYQQTPGQGLQFLFEYFSETQRNKGNFPGRFSGRQFSNSRSEMNVSTLELGDSALYLCASSLGHAGGGNQPQHFGDGTRLSIL.

The rearrangement uses TRBV4-1 and TRBJ2-7, with TRBD1 identical over 10 bases. Germline assignment: CDR1 MGHRA and CDR2 YSYEKL. V shed 4 bases, J shed 7 bases, and the junction held 7 bases outside the gene matches. The CDR3 is made up of 14 amino acids. The CDR3 DNA is TGCGCCAGCAGCCGCCGGGACAGGGGACTTGAGCAGTACTTC. Residues: CASSRRDRGLEQYF.

This chain joins TRBV2 and TRBJ2-7, with D perhaps matching TRBD2 (5 bases). CDR3 length: 14 amino acids. The germline V and J ends were trimmed by 6 bases and 2 bases, with 14 bases remaining between them. Germline V gene sequence: CDR1 SNHLY, CDR2 FYNNEI. The CDR3 DNA reads TGTGCCAGCAGCGGGGATCGGAGACCCTACGAGCAGTACTTC. Translating gives CASSGDRRPYEQYF.

V gene TRBV5-1 combines with J gene TRBJ1-5, with D possibly matching TRBD1 (6 bases). CDR3 size: 15 residues. Germline CDR1 is SGHRS and CDR2 is YFSETQ. Trimming took off 2 bases at V and 4 bases at J, with 13 bases between the two ends. CDR3 in amino acids: CASSFEGGANQPQHF. CDR3 DNA: TGCGCCAGCAGCTTTGAAGGGGGGGCGAATCAGCCCCAGCATTTT. Filled out from reference TRBV5-1 and TRBJ1-5, the complete variable domain reads KAGVTQTPRYLIKTRGQQVTLSCSPISGHRSVSWYQQTPGQGLQFLFEYFSETQRNKGNFPGRFSGRQFSNSRSEMNVSTLELGDSALYLCASSFEGGANQPQHFGDGTRLSIL.

This chain uses TRBV9 with TRBJ1-2, with D tentatively TRBD1 (5 bases). There are 15 residues in the CDR3. The V end was cut by 4 bases, the J end by 14 bases, with 27 bases between. From germline, CDR1 is SGDLS and CDR2 YYNGEE. CDR3 coding DNA: TGTGCCAGCAGCCCTTCAAACCGGGACGCCTCCAAGGGGACCTTC. Encoded protein: CASSPSNRDASKGTF.

Only a few counts were recorded for this clone. The chain joins TRBV30 to TRBJ1-4; 10 nucleotides align to TRBD1. The CDR3 runs 15 residues. Germline values: CDR1 GTSNPN, CDR2 SVGIG (reference sequence). With 0 bases clipped from V and 7 bases from J, the junction kept 5 bases outside the gene matches. This chain's CDR3 is CAWSVRGTGAEKLFF. The CDR3 DNA sequence: TGTGCCTGGAGTGTACGAGGGACAGGGGCTGAAAAACTGTTTTTT.

The chain links TRBV6-5 to TRBJ2-5, with TRBD2 as a possible D gene (6 bases). The V gene's germline CDR1 is MNHEY and CDR2 SVGAGI. The CDR3 loop spans 15 amino acids. The germline V and J ends were trimmed by 5 bases and 4 bases, with 17 bases remaining between them. The CDR3 loop reads CASSNPIGGSETQYF. The DNA for the CDR3 is TGTGCCAGCAGTAACCCCATTGGGGGGTCAGAGACCCAGTACTTC.

The genes are TRBV25-1 and TRBJ1-1; no clear D gene. The CDR3 is 11 amino acids. Trimming left V 5 bases short and J 8 bases short, with 9 bases between. Looked up from germline, CDR1 is MGHDK and CDR2 is SYGVNS. Here the CDR3 DNA reads TGTGCCAGCAGTAGCTATATAGAAGCTTTCTTT. It encodes CASSSYIEAFF. Combining the CDR3 with reference TRBV25-1 and TRBJ1-1 gives the whole variable domain EADIYQTPRYLVIGTGKKITLECSQTMGHDKMYWYQQDPGMELHLIHYSYGVNSTEKGDLSSESTVSRIRTEHFPLTLESARPSHTSQYLCASSSYIEAFFGQGTRLTVV.

This clone appeared a few times. The chain uses TRBV9 and TRBJ2-1; 8 nucleotides align to TRBD2. This CDR3 region has 15 residues. Trimming removed 1 base from V and 7 bases from J; junction bases left unmatched: 7. Germline CDR1 reads SGDLS; CDR2 reads YYNGEE. CDR3 bases: TGTGCCAGCAGCGTACGCACGGGGGGGCCTAATGAGCAGTTCTTC. Translation: CASSVRTGGPNEQFF. The variable domain in full, completed from reference TRBV9 and TRBJ2-1, reads DSGVTQTPKHLITATGQRVTLRCSPRSGDLSVYWYQQSLDQGLQFLIQYYNGEERAKGNILERFSAQQFPDLHSELNLSSLELGDSALYFCASSVRTGGPNEQFFGPGTRLTVL.

The genes are TRBV29-1 and TRBJ2-7; the match to TRBD1 covers 11 bases. The CDR3 covers 14 residues. V lost 6 bases, J lost 4 bases, and 8 bases stayed unmatched. Germline lookup yields CDR1 SQVTM and CDR2 ANQGSEA. CDR3: CSVARTGGTYEQYF. The CDR3 bases are TGCAGCGTCGCCCGGACAGGGGGCACTTACGAGCAGTACTTC.

This clone appeared once. This chain connects TRBV30 to TRBJ1-1; D ambiguous. The CDR3 is 15 residues long. Germline CDR1 reads GTSNPN; CDR2 reads SVGIG (reference sequence). Trimming pared 6 bases from V and 2 bases from J, leaving 19 bases between. CDR3 region: CACNDYTESNTEAFF. The CDR3 bases are TGTGCCTGCAACGACTATACAGAATCTAACACTGAAGCTTTCTTT.

The chain couples TRBV27 to TRBJ1-4; tentatively, D is TRBD1 (5 bases). The ends were cut back, 6 bases at V and 5 bases at J, with 16 bases in the middle. In germline, CDR1 is MNHEY, CDR2 SMNVEV (reference sequence). This CDR3 is built from 15 residues. The CDR3 reads CASRASGTRNEKLFF. In DNA form, the CDR3 reads TGTGCCAGCAGAGCCTCAGGGACCCGGAATGAAAAACTGTTTTTT.

The V and J genes are TRBV4-3 and TRBJ2-7; D remains unclear. Germline CDR1 and CDR2: LGHNA and YSLEER. V was pared by 3 bases and J by 7 bases, with 13 bases between. The CDR3 extends over 13 amino acids. The CDR3 nucleotides read TGCGCCAGCAGCCAGGATGCGATGGCTGAGCAGTACTTC. This sequence encodes CASSQDAMAEQYF.